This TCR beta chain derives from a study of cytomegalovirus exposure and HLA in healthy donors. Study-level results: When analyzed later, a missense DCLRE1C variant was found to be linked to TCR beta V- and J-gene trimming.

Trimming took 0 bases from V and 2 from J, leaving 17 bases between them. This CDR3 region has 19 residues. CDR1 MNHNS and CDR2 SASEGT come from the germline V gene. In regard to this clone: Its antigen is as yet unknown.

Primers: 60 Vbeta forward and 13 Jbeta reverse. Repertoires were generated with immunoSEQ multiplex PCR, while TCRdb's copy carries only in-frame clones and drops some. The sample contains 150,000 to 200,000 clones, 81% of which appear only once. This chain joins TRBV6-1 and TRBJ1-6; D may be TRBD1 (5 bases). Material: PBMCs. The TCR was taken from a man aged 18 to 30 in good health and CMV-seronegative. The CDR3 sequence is CASSEAGAIRGAYNSPLHF. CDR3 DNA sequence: TGTGCCAGCAGTGAAGCCGGAGCTATAAGGGGCGCCTATAATTCACCCCTCCACTTT.